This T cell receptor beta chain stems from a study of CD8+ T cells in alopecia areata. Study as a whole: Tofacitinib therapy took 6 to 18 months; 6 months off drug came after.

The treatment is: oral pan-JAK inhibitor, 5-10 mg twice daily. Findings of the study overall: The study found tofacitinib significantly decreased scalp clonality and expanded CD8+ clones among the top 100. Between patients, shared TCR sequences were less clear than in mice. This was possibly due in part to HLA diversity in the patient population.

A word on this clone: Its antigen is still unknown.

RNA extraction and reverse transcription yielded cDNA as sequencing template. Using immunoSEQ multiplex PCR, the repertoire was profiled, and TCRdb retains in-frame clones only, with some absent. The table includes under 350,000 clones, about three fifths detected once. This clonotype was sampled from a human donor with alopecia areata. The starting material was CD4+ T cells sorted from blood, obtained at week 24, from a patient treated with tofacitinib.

CDR3 nucleotides: TGTGCCAGCAGTCGACAGGGGGCGACTGGGGCCAACGTCCTGACTTTC. It is translated as CASSRQGATGANVLTF. The chain joins TRBV2 to TRBJ2-6; 10 nucleotides match TRBD1. Looked up from germline, CDR1 is SNHLY and CDR2 is FYNNEI. The junction had 3 bases not matched to a gene; V was cut back by 5 bases and J by 2 bases. The CDR3 is made up of 16 amino acids.